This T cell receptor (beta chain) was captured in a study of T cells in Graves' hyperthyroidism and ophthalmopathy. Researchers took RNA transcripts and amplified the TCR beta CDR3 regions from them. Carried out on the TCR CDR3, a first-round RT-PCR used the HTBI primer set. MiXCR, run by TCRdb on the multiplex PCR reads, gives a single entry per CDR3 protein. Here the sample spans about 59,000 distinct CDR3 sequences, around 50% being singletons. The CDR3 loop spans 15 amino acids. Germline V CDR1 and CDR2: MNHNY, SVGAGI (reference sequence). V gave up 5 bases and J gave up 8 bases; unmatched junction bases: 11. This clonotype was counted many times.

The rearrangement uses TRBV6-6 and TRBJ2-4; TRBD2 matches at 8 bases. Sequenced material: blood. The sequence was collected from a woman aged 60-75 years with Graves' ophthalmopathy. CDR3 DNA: TGTGCCAGCAGTGGGACTAGTGTATTTGAAGACATTCAGTACTTC. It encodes CASSGTSVFEDIQYF.